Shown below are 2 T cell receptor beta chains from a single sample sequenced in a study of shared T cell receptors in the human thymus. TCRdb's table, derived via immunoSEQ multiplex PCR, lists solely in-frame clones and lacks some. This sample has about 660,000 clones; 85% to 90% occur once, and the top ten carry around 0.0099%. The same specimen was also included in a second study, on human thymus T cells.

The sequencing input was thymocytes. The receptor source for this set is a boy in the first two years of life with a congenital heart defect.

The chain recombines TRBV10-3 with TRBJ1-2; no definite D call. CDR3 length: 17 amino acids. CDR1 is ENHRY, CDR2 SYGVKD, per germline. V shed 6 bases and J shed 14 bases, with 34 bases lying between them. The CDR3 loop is CAIRDPSTHRSGINPTF. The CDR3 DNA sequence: TGTGCCATCAGAGACCCCTCTACACATAGGTCGGGGATAAACCCGACCTTC.

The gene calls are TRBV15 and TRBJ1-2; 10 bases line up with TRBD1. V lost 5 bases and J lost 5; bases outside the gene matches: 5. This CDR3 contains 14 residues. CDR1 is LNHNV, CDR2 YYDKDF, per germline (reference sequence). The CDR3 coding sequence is TGTGCCACCAGCGGGGACAGGGGAGGGTATGGCTACACCTTC. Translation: CATSGDRGGYGYTF. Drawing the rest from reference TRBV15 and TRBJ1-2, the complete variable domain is DAMVIQNPRYQVTQFGKPVTLSCSQTLNHNVMYWYQQKSSQAPKLLFHYYDKDFNNEADTPDNFQSRRPNTSFCFLDIRSPGLGDTAMYLCATSGDRGGYGYTFGSGTRLTVV.